One and the same sample provided the 13 T cell receptor beta chains below, sequenced in a study of CD8 T cells in Susac syndrome. Random hexamers were used to reverse transcribe the RNA input (0.5 to 1 ug). TCRdb independently ran MiXCR on the immunoSEQ multiplex PCR reads; one entry per CDR3 protein. Of roughly 200,000 distinct CDR3 sequences in the sample, nearly 97% were seen once. The sample was CD4+ T cells from PBMCs. These receptors originate from a human donor with multiple sclerosis.

The rearrangement uses TRBV9 and TRBJ2-1; TRBD1 might be the D (5 bases). V lost 2 bases and J 6 bases, leaving 15 bases between the germline ends. This CDR3 is 15 amino acids long. From germline, CDR1 is SGDLS and CDR2 YYNGEE. The CDR3 nucleotides are TGTGCCAGCAGCGTCAGGCCTGGACAAGCCAATGAGCAGTTCTTC. Translation gives CASSVRPGQANEQFF.

The chain employs TRBV5-4 and TRBJ1-2, with 7 bases matching TRBD1. Germline values: CDR1 SGHNT, CDR2 YYREEE (reference sequence). The CDR3 loop spans 13 amino acids. J gave up 8 bases and V 3 bases, and 7 bases lay outside the gene matches. In DNA, the CDR3 is TGTGCCAGCAGCTCCGACAGGGTTCAGGGCTACACCTTC. Its protein is CASSSDRVQGYTF.

The rearrangement links TRBV12-3 or TRBV12-4 to TRBJ2-7; D is undetermined. The length of the CDR3 is 14 residues. V was shortened by 1 base and J by 1 base, with 8 bases between the two germline ends. CDR3 bases: TGTGCCAGCAGTTTAGTCCCACAGTCCTACGAGCAGTACTTC. Its translation is CASSLVPQSYEQYF.

The chain carries TRBV3-1 and TRBJ2-2; D may be TRBD1 (6 bases). This CDR3 is built from 15 residues. The germline V and J ends were trimmed by 3 bases and 4 bases, with 12 bases remaining between them. Germline V CDR1 and CDR2: LGHDT, YNNKEL (reference sequence). CDR3 amino acids: CASSHLQGGTGELFF. CDR3 sequence (DNA): TGTGCCAGCAGCCATCTACAGGGCGGCACCGGGGAGCTGTTTTTT.

The chain couples TRBV20-1 to TRBJ2-7; D may be TRBD2 (5 bases). Germline CDR1 is DFQATT and CDR2 is SNEGSKA (reference sequence). CDR3 length: 15 amino acids. Trimming cost V 3 bases and J 0 bases, with 15 bases left between them. CDR3 protein: CSASPSEGLSYEQYF. In nucleotides, the CDR3 is TGCAGTGCTAGCCCCTCCGAGGGCCTCTCCTACGAGCAGTACTTC.

The V call is TRBV4-3, the J call TRBJ2-3; 10 nucleotides align to TRBD2. Germline V CDR1 and CDR2: LGHNA, YSLEER. V lost 0 bases to trimming and J lost 6 bases; unmatched junction nucleotides: 18. The CDR3 contains 20 residues. The CDR3: CASSQDWVAGGRASYDTQYF. The CDR3 nucleotides read TGCGCCAGCAGCCAAGATTGGGTAGCGGGGGGACGGGCATCATACGATACGCAGTATTTT.

The J gene is TRBJ1-6, the V gene TRBV12-3 or TRBV12-4; the match to TRBD1 covers 10 bases. J was trimmed by 0 bases and V by 5 bases; bases with no gene match: 10. The CDR3 is made up of 19 amino acids. The CDR3 reads CASSTSRDRGNSYNSPLHF. CDR3 bases: TGTGCCAGCAGTACAAGCCGGGACAGGGGCAACTCCTATAATTCACCCCTCCACTTT.

V and J are TRBV28 and TRBJ2-7; D gene unclear. V lost 2 bases and J 7 bases, leaving 9 bases between the germline ends. CDR3 length: 12 residues. The germline CDR1 and CDR2 sequences are MDHEN and SYDVKM. CDR3 region: CASSLRSREQYF. CDR3 DNA sequence: TGTGCCAGCAGTTTACGGTCTCGGGAGCAGTACTTC.

The V gene is TRBV9, the J gene TRBJ1-1, with D possibly TRBD1 on 5 matching bases. The CDR3 runs 13 residues. CDR1 SGDLS and CDR2 YYNGEE come from the germline V gene. V lost 0 bases, J lost 8 bases, and 11 bases lay in between. Here the CDR3 DNA reads TGTGCCAGCAGCGTAGGGCGACAGCAGGAAGCTTTCTTT. This translates into CASSVGRQQEAFF.

This chain uses TRBV6-1 with TRBJ1-5, with D perhaps TRBD1 (6 bases). From germline, CDR1 is MNHNS and CDR2 SASEGT. Trimming left V 4 bases short and J 1 base short, with 14 bases between. The CDR3 consists of 16 residues. The CDR3 DNA is TGTGCCAGCAGTGGGGATTGGGGGGCGAGCAATCAGCCCCAGCATTTT. It translates to CASSGDWGASNQPQHF.

The V call is TRBV27, the J call TRBJ2-1; 12 bases are shared with TRBD2. CDR3 length: 18 residues. CDR1 and CDR2 (germline): MNHEY, SMNVEV (reference sequence). With V trimmed by 5 bases and J by 12 bases, 20 bases remained unmatched. DNA for the CDR3: TGTGCCAGCAGTCTTCTGCTAGCGGGGGGGCTTATGAGGCGTGGGCAGTTCTTC. It codes for CASSLLLAGGLMRRGQFF.

The chain couples TRBV7-9 to TRBJ1-6, with 8 bases identical to TRBD1. V shed 2 bases, J shed 9 bases, and the junction held 3 bases outside the gene matches. Germline V gives CDR1 SEHNR, CDR2 FQNEAQ (reference sequence). The CDR3 runs to 14 residues. CDR3 sequence reads: CASSLQGAVSPLHF. CDR3 nucleotide sequence: TGTGCCAGCAGCTTACAGGGGGCTGTTTCACCCCTCCACTTT.

The genes are TRBV5-1 and TRBJ1-2; 10 nucleotides match TRBD1. Germline-derived CDR1 and CDR2 are SGHRS and YFSETQ. Trimming removed 3 bases from V and 6 bases from J; junction bases left unmatched: 5. This CDR3 comprises 14 residues. In nucleotides, the CDR3 is TGCGCCAGCAGCTCGGGACAGGGGAGCGATGGCTACACCTTC. Its protein product is CASSSGQGSDGYTF.